These 10 T cell receptor beta chains originate from one sample sequenced in a study of cytomegalovirus exposure and HLA in healthy donors. A multiplex PCR was run with 60 Vbeta primers and 13 Jbeta primers. Sequencing used immunoSEQ multiplex PCR; TCRdb keeps in-frame clones, though not all of them. This sample carries over 100,000 clones, with 6.8% going to the ten biggest clones. Sequences were obtained from PBMCs. The source of these receptors is a man between 40 and 49 years old in good health and CMV-seropositive.

The genes are TRBV19 and TRBJ2-7; maybe TRBD1 (6 bases). The length of the CDR3 is 15 residues. In germline, CDR1 is LNHDA, CDR2 SQIVND (reference sequence). V lost 6 bases and J lost 0, with 15 bases in between. As DNA, the CDR3 is TGTGCCAGTAGCCCCGGACAGTTAAGCTCCTACGAGCAGTACTTC. As protein: CASSPGQLSSYEQYF.

This chain connects TRBV19 to TRBJ2-7; 10 bases are a match to TRBD2. Germline V gene lookup returns CDR1 LNHDA and CDR2 SQIVND (reference sequence). Trimming removed 4 bases from V and 5 bases from J; junction bases left unmatched: 8. The CDR3 runs to 15 residues. The CDR3 sequence is CASSTSGRAQNEQYF. The CDR3 DNA follows: TGTGCCAGTAGTACGAGCGGGAGGGCCCAGAACGAGCAGTACTTC.

V usage is TRBV5-6 and J usage is TRBJ2-5; TRBD1 is a possible D gene (6 bases). The CDR3 has 16 amino acids. Germline loops: CDR1 SGHDT, CDR2 YYEEEE. Trimming removed 1 base from V and 9 bases from J, with 22 bases in between. CDR3 amino acids: CASSLRGPGHQVAQYF. The CDR3 DNA reads TGTGCCAGCAGCTTGCGTGGACCGGGACATCAGGTCGCCCAGTACTTC. Based on the CDR3 plus reference TRBV5-6 and TRBJ2-5, the full variable domain is DAGVTQSPTHLIKTRGQQVTLRCSPKSGHDTVSWYQQALGQGPQFIFQYYEEEERQRGNFPDRFSGHQFPNYSSELNVNALLLGDSALYLCASSLRGPGHQVAQYFGPGTRLLVL.

V is TRBV6-6 and J is TRBJ1-1, with a tentative D call TRBD1 (5 bases). Germline-derived CDR1 and CDR2 are MNHNY and SVGAGI (reference sequence). Trimming took 6 bases from V and 4 from J, leaving 12 bases between them. The CDR3 covers 13 residues. DNA for the CDR3: TGTGCCAGCAGGGGGCCCCTGGTCACTGAAGCTTTCTTT. This translates into CASRGPLVTEAFF.

The rearrangement uses TRBV7-6 and TRBJ1-1; D perhaps matches TRBD1 (5 bases). Trimming removed 3 bases at V and 1 base at J, with 12 bases between. The germline V gene has CDR1 SGHVS and CDR2 FNYEAQ. This CDR3 spans 15 amino acids. In nucleotides, the CDR3 is TGTGCCAGCAGCTTTACGGGGGGAGGGAACACTGAAGCTTTCTTT. It specifies CASSFTGGGNTEAFF.

This chain joins TRBV28 and TRBJ1-1, with 9 bases matching TRBD1. V lost 8 bases, J lost 1 base, and 14 bases stayed unmatched. This CDR3 contains 17 residues. Germline V gene data show CDR1 as MDHEN and CDR2 as SYDVKM. The CDR3 protein is CASATVPGQGKNTEAFF. The CDR3 DNA is TGTGCCAGCGCCACTGTCCCGGGACAGGGAAAGAACACTGAAGCTTTCTTT.

CDR3 in amino acids: CASSLLPFSDTGELFF. The CDR3 DNA follows: TGTGCCAGCAGTCTACTACCCTTCTCGGACACCGGGGAGCTGTTTTTT. The chain uses TRBV27 and TRBJ2-2, with no clear D. There are 16 residues in the CDR3. The germline V and J ends were trimmed by 5 bases and 3 bases, with 16 bases remaining between them. The germline V gene has CDR1 MNHEY and CDR2 SMNVEV (reference sequence).

The chain uses TRBV21-1 and TRBJ2-3; TRBD2 was called by the table and not checked on the DNA. TRBV21-1 is described as a pseudogene. There are 20 residues in the CDR3. CDR3 coding DNA: TGTGCCAGCAGCAAGATAACTAGCGGGAGGGCCTTGGGACCCACAGATACGCAGTATTTT. It specifies CASSKITSGRALGPTDTQYF.

The chain joins TRBV27 to TRBJ2-7, with 9 bases fitting TRBD2. The trim removed 3 bases at V and 3 bases at J, leaving 6 bases unmatched. Germline V gene data show CDR1 as MNHEY and CDR2 as SMNVEV (reference sequence). This CDR3 has 15 amino acids. The CDR3 coding sequence is TGTGCCAGCAGTTTTCTTAGCGGGAGAGGCTACGAGCAGTACTTC. Its translation is CASSFLSGRGYEQYF.

The rearrangement joins TRBV19 to TRBJ1-3; D may be TRBD1 (5 bases). The V gene's germline CDR1 is LNHDA and CDR2 SQIVND (reference sequence). The length of the CDR3 is 16 residues. Trimming shortened V by 6 bases and J by 0 bases, and 15 bases separated the two germline ends. The CDR3 is CASSQTAGGSGNTIYF. In nucleotides, the CDR3 is TGTGCCAGTAGCCAAACCGCCGGGGGCTCTGGAAACACCATATATTTT.